Each of the 8 T cell receptor beta chains below was sequenced from the same sample in a study of regulatory T cells in long-lasting Graves disease. Time point indicated: newly diagnosed GD, antithyroid drugs for less than 3 months. From PBMCs, RNA was extracted and then used to make the TCR library. Combining iRepertoire HTBI primers with Arm-PCR of CDR3 regions, the authors built TCR beta libraries. TCRdb independently ran MiXCR on the multiplex PCR reads; one entry per CDR3 protein. The sample has 400,000 to 550,000 distinct CDR3 sequences; 15% are singletons. This sample was shared with a second study, whose subject was T cells in Graves' hyperthyroidism and ophthalmopathy.

The sequences come from peripheral blood mononuclear cells (PBMCs), collected at new diagnosis, from a patient treated with antithyroid drugs. All receptors derive from a young woman with Graves disease.

At least ten counts were recorded for this clonotype. The chain combines TRBV18 with TRBJ1-4, with D perhaps TRBD1 (6 bases). This CDR3 comprises 15 residues. Germline CDR1 is KGHSH and CDR2 is LQKENI. V was shortened by 0 bases and J by 8 bases, with 13 bases between the two germline ends. Here the CDR3 DNA reads TGTGCCAGCTCACCACCTACAGGGATGAGGGAAAAACTGTTTTTT. This gives the protein CASSPPTGMREKLFF.

This chain links TRBV19 with TRBJ2-2; 7 nucleotides agree with TRBD2. The length of the CDR3 is 15 residues. V was clipped by 7 bases and J by 5 bases; unmatched bases: 10. The V gene's germline CDR1 is LNHDA and CDR2 SQIVND (reference sequence). The CDR3 loop reads CASTSLAGVTGELFF. Here the CDR3 DNA reads TGTGCCAGTACCTCCCTTGCGGGAGTTACCGGGGAGCTGTTTTTT.

This clonotype was detected a few times. This chain joins TRBV30 and TRBJ1-5, with 11 positions matching TRBD1. CDR3 length equals 18 residues. CDR1 and CDR2 (germline): GTSNPN, SVGIG (reference sequence). V lost 3 bases, J lost 5 bases, and 15 bases stayed unmatched. The CDR3 nucleotides read TGTGCCTGGAGGGCTCGGGACAGGGGGTATCAGGTGCATCAGCCCCAGCATTTT. This translates into CAWRARDRGYQVHQPQHF.

This clonotype came up many times. CDR3 coding DNA: TGTGCCAGCAGTGTAGAGGAGGGGTCCCCTGAAGCTTTCTTT. Its protein is CASSVEEGSPEAFF. The rearrangement links TRBV2 to TRBJ1-1; D may be TRBD1 (5 bases). The germline V gene encodes CDR1 SNHLY and CDR2 FYNNEI. Trimming shortened V by 4 bases and J by 6 bases, and 15 bases separated the two germline ends. This CDR3 contains 14 residues.

This clonotype was found many times. The genes are TRBV2 and TRBJ1-1; D unresolved. V lost 0 bases, J lost 4 bases, and 9 bases lay in between. The CDR3 covers 14 residues. Germline V gene sequence: CDR1 SNHLY, CDR2 FYNNEI. CDR3 amino acids: CASSEALGGTEAFF. CDR3 DNA: TGTGCCAGCAGTGAAGCGCTGGGTGGCACTGAAGCTTTCTTT. The full variable domain, completed using reference TRBV2 and TRBJ1-1, is EPEVTQTPSHQVTQMGQEVILRCVPISNHLYFYWYRQILGQKVEFLVSFYNNEISEKSEIFDDQFSVERPDGSNFTLKIRSTKLEDSAMYFCASSEALGGTEAFFGQGTRLTVV.

There are a few counts of this clonotype. This chain joins TRBV7-3 and TRBJ2-5; TRBD2 might be the D (6 bases). Germline values: CDR1 SGHTA, CDR2 FQGTGA. The V end was cut by 2 bases, the J end by 4 bases, with 14 bases between. This CDR3 comprises 15 residues. The CDR3 loop is CASSLSGTGGETQYF. The CDR3 coding sequence is TGTGCCAGCAGCTTATCAGGGACTGGGGGAGAGACCCAGTACTTC. The entire variable domain, with the rest obtained from reference TRBV7-3 and TRBJ2-5, is as follows: GAGVSQTPSNKVTEKGKYVELRCDPISGHTALYWYRQSLGQGPEFLIYFQGTGAADDSGLPNDRFFAVRPEGSVSTLKIQRTERGDSAVYLCASSLSGTGGETQYFGPGTRLLVL.

This clonotype was picked up many times. V and J are TRBV12-3 or TRBV12-4 and TRBJ1-2; D remains ambiguous. V gave up 4 bases and J gave up 7 bases, with 19 bases separating them. The CDR3 is made up of 15 amino acids. The CDR3 nucleotides are TGTGCCAGCAGTTCGGTTTGGGGAGACGGAGGTGGCTACACCTTC. This encodes CASSSVWGDGGGYTF.

This clonotype was found many times. The chain recombines TRBV28 with TRBJ2-5, with D possibly TRBD1 on 7 matching bases. CDR3 length: 14 residues. V lost 7 bases, J lost 2 bases, and 14 bases lay in between. Germline loops: CDR1 MDHEN, CDR2 SYDVKM. CDR3 protein: CASNPTGRQETQYF. As DNA, the CDR3 is TGTGCCAGCAACCCGACAGGGAGGCAAGAGACCCAGTACTTC.